The 24 T cell receptor beta chains below come from one sample, sequenced in a study of regulatory T cells in long-lasting Graves disease. The TCR beta library used iRepertoire HTBI primers with Arm-PCR amplification of CDR3. A single record per CDR3 protein comes from TCRdb applying MiXCR to the multiplex PCR reads. The sample includes fewer than 600,000 distinct CDR3 sequences, 20% to 25% of them seen just once. This sample's time point: persistent/refractory GD, antithyroid drugs over 5 years with positive TRAb. The TCR library was made from RNA that had been extracted from PBMCs in TRIzol. This sample comprised peripheral blood mononuclear cells (PBMCs), obtained when the disease was refractory, from a patient treated with antithyroid drugs. The receptor set was obtained from a female donor with Graves disease.

This clonotype was seen repeatedly, ten times or more. CDR3 protein: CASSLVVREEQYF. CDR3 bases: TGTGCCAGCAGTTTAGTGGTCAGGGAAGAGCAGTACTTC. The chain combines TRBV28 with TRBJ2-7; D might be TRBD1 (5 bases). This CDR3 contains 13 residues. The V and J ends lost 2 bases and 7 bases respectively, with 12 bases between them. From germline, CDR1 is MDHEN and CDR2 SYDVKM.

This clonotype has only a few counts. This chain connects TRBV29-1 to TRBJ2-4; 10 nucleotides align to TRBD2. Per the germline V gene, CDR1 is SQVTM and CDR2 is ANQGSEA. V was pared by 2 bases and J by 2 bases, with 6 bases of the junction left unmatched. This CDR3 region has 16 residues. The CDR3 region is CSVESGLAVSKNIQYF. CDR3 coding DNA: TGCAGCGTTGAATCTGGACTAGCGGTATCCAAAAACATTCAGTACTTC.

The sample holds a few counts of this clonotype. The rearrangement links TRBV3-2 to TRBJ1-1; the D call of TRBD1 is as the table states it, not checked on the DNA. TRBV3-2 is annotated as a pseudogene. This CDR3 is 15 amino acids long. The CDR3 is CASSQAPRRQSGAFF. The CDR3 bases are TGTGCCAGCAGCCAAGCCCCCAGGAGACAATCGGGAGCTTTCTTT.

Ten or more counts support this clonotype. The chain is built from TRBV12-3 or TRBV12-4 and TRBJ1-1, with D unclear. The CDR3 sequence is 11 residues long. The V gene lost 6 bases and the J gene lost 5 bases, with 7 bases spanning the gap. The CDR3 coding sequence is TGTGCCAGCAGCTCGGGGACTGAAGCTTTCTTT. This gives the protein CASSSGTEAFF.

The sample holds many counts of this clonotype. J is TRBJ2-1 and V is TRBV28; D is perhaps TRBD1 (6 bases). The CDR3 contains 12 residues. Looked up from germline, CDR1 is MDHEN and CDR2 is SYDVKM. Between the trimmed V and J ends, which lost 5 bases and 15 bases, there was a span of 17 bases. The CDR3 protein is CASSHDRFDVFF. The CDR3 DNA reads as TGTGCCAGCAGTCACGACAGGTTTGACGTGTTCTTC.

This sequence joins TRBV5-8 and TRBJ1-1; tentatively, D is TRBD1 (5 bases). CDR3 length: 15 amino acids. V was pared by 5 bases and J by 5 bases, with 19 bases between. CDR1 is SGHTS, CDR2 YDEGEE, per germline. CDR3 sequence reads: CASRVFGGVGTEAFF. The CDR3 nucleotides read TGTGCCAGCAGGGTATTCGGGGGGGTCGGGACTGAAGCTTTCTTT. Complete variable domain (other parts from reference TRBV5-8 and TRBJ1-1): EAGVTQSPTHLIKTRGQQATLRCSPISGHTSVYWYQQALGLGLQFLLWYDEGEERNRGNFPPRFSGRQFPNYSSELNVNALELEDSALYLCASRVFGGVGTEAFFGQGTRLTVV.

J is TRBJ2-2 and V is TRBV27, with 12 bases matching TRBD1. The CDR3 consists of 16 residues. In germline, CDR1 is MNHEY, CDR2 SMNVEV (reference sequence). The junction had 3 bases not matched to a gene; V was cut back by 1 base and J by 6 bases. The CDR3 loop reads CASSLYGTGGPGELFF. CDR3 DNA: TGTGCCAGCAGTTTATACGGGACAGGGGGCCCCGGGGAGCTGTTTTTT.

This clonotype has just a few counts. The chain employs TRBV5-1 and TRBJ2-2, with D unresolved. Germline V gene sequence: CDR1 SGHRS, CDR2 YFSETQ. V lost 3 bases to trimming and J lost 2 bases, with 14 bases between them. The CDR3 runs to 16 residues. The CDR3 is CASSSSIQTNTGELFF. The CDR3, as DNA: TGCGCCAGCAGCTCGAGTATACAAACCAACACCGGGGAGCTGTTTTTT.

The sample holds many counts of this clonotype. The chain uses TRBV28 and TRBJ1-1; 8 nucleotides align to TRBD1. The germline gives CDR1 MDHEN, CDR2 SYDVKM. CDR3 length equals 13 residues. Trimming at V came to 6 bases and at J to 4 bases, leaving 4 bases not matched to a gene. The CDR3 protein is CASRTGAGTEAFF. As DNA, the CDR3 is TGTGCCAGCAGGACAGGGGCGGGCACTGAAGCTTTCTTT.

This clonotype was recorded only once. The V gene is TRBV4-3, the J gene TRBJ2-3, with 11 bases matching TRBD2. Germline CDR1 reads LGHNA; CDR2 reads YSLEER. V shed 0 bases and J 5 bases; nucleotides not matched to a gene: 4. The CDR3 loop spans 16 amino acids. The CDR3 reads CASSQDLTSGVDTQYF. The CDR3 DNA reads TGCGCCAGCAGCCAAGATCTGACTAGCGGGGTAGATACGCAGTATTTT.

This clonotype was seen a handful of times. V gene TRBV12-5 combines with J gene TRBJ1-5; D is ambiguous. The V gene lost 6 bases and the J gene lost 4 bases, with 10 bases spanning the gap. The CDR3 totals 13 residues. Germline values: CDR1 LGHNT, CDR2 FRNRAP. The CDR3 sequence is CASGPGRNQPQHF. The CDR3 bases are TGTGCTAGTGGCCCCGGTAGAAATCAGCCCCAGCATTTT.

This clonotype was seen once. A much larger clonotype is one base distant, so this may be a read error. This chain connects TRBV6-2 or TRBV6-3 to TRBJ2-2; a weak D match, TRBD2 (6 bases). Germline V gives CDR1 MNHEY, CDR2 SVGEGT. The V end was cut by 6 bases, the J end by 7 bases, with 12 bases between. This CDR3 is 13 amino acids long. CDR3 coding DNA: TGTGCCAGCAGAGAAGGCGGGGACGGGGAGCTGTTTTTT. Translated, it gives CASREGGDGELFF.

The chain combines TRBV30 with TRBJ1-4; no firm D call. This CDR3 spans 16 amino acids. Germline V gene lookup returns CDR1 GTSNPN and CDR2 SVGIG (reference sequence). Between the trimmed V and J ends, which lost 3 bases and 2 bases, there was a span of 16 bases. DNA of the CDR3: TGTGCCTGGAGCCAACCCGTGACGTATACTAATGAAAAACTGTTTTTT. Its protein is CAWSQPVTYTNEKLFF.

This clonotype has more than one count but fewer than ten. The chain uses TRBV6-9 and TRBJ1-1, with a possible D match to TRBD1 (5 bases). Trimming cost V 2 bases and J 7 bases, with 17 bases left between them. The length of the CDR3 is 15 residues. From germline, CDR1 is MNHGY and CDR2 SVAAGI. CDR3 region: CASSYNRNGAVEAFF. CDR3 coding DNA: TGTGCCAGCAGTTATAACCGCAACGGGGCGGTTGAAGCTTTCTTT.

Worth noting for this clonotype: One end of the junction fails to match germline, which may point to a read error. V and J are TRBV7-3 and TRBJ2-5; D gene unclear. CDR1 and CDR2 from the germline V gene are SGHTA and FQGTGA. The CDR3 consists of 14 residues. The CDR3 spells CASSQDLQGETQYF. The CDR3 bases are TGCGCCAGCAGCCAAGATTTGCAAGGAGAGACCCAGTACTTC.

This clonotype was observed a few times. The V and J genes are TRBV7-8 and TRBJ1-3; D unresolved. V was cut by 1 base and J by 3 bases, with 10 bases left in between. Per germline, CDR1 SGHVS and CDR2 FQNEAQ. The CDR3 totals 15 residues. The CDR3, as DNA: TGTGCCAGCAGCTTAGGAGAAGGTTATGGAAACACCATATATTTT. Amino acids: CASSLGEGYGNTIYF.

This clonotype was counted ten times or more. The chain uses TRBV20-1 and TRBJ1-5; TRBD1 matches 7 bases. The CDR3 runs 13 residues. Germline CDR1 and CDR2: DFQATT and SNEGSKA (reference sequence). V was pared by 5 bases and J by 5 bases, with 6 bases of the junction left unmatched. This chain's CDR3 is CSAASGQYQPQHF. CDR3 nucleotides: TGCAGTGCTGCATCGGGACAGTATCAGCCCCAGCATTTT.

The gene calls are TRBV7-2 and TRBJ1-3; no firm D call. There are 15 residues in the CDR3. Per the germline V gene, CDR1 is SGHTA and CDR2 is FQGNSA. Trimming took 5 bases from V and 0 from J, leaving 11 bases between them. The CDR3: CASSPQVNSGNTIYF. As DNA, the CDR3 is TGTGCCAGCAGCCCCCAGGTGAACTCTGGAAACACCATATATTTT. The full variable domain, with the rest looked up from reference TRBV7-2 and TRBJ1-3, is GAGVSQSPSNKVTEKGKDVELRCDPISGHTALYWYRQSLGQGLEFLIYFQGNSAPDKSGLPSDRFSAERTGGSVSTLTIQRTQQEDSAVYLCASSPQVNSGNTIYFGEGSWLTVV.

This clonotype was detected many times. V and J are TRBV3-1 and TRBJ1-6; D is unclear. Trimming took 0 bases from V and 10 from J, leaving 7 bases between them. CDR1 LGHDT and CDR2 YNNKEL come from the germline V gene (reference sequence). This CDR3 is 13 amino acids long. The CDR3 sequence: CASSQDLGSPLHF. The CDR3 DNA reads TGTGCCAGCAGCCAAGATCTTGGATCACCCCTCCACTTT.

This clonotype was observed a handful of times. The V and J genes are TRBV15 and TRBJ2-7; D is possibly TRBD1 (6 bases). V was shortened by 3 bases and J by 2 bases, with 14 bases between the two germline ends. This CDR3 is 15 amino acids long. Germline CDR1 LNHNV, CDR2 YYDKDF (reference sequence). CDR3 nucleotides: TGTGCCACCAGCAGGTCACGGACAGCTGCCTACGAGCAGTACTTC. Its protein is CATSRSRTAAYEQYF.

This clonotype was observed a few times. The gene calls are TRBV5-1 and TRBJ1-4, with D hard to call. The germline V gene has CDR1 SGHRS and CDR2 YFSETQ. CDR3 length: 15 residues. V lost 7 bases, J lost 3 bases, and 16 bases lay in between. The CDR3 DNA follows: TGCGCCAGCCGGGTCGGGCCCACGGCTAATGAAAAACTGTTTTTT. Its translation: CASRVGPTANEKLFF.

This clonotype was seen more than once but under ten times. The rearrangement uses TRBV5-1 and TRBJ1-1; D unresolved. CDR1 SGHRS and CDR2 YFSETQ come from the germline V gene. The CDR3 is 13 amino acids. Trimming removed 5 bases from V and 3 bases from J, with 11 bases in between. The CDR3 spells CASRRAADTEAFF. DNA for the CDR3: TGCGCCAGCAGACGGGCCGCGGACACTGAAGCTTTCTTT.

This clonotype occurred many times. In nucleotides, the CDR3 is TGCGCCAGCGGACCTACAGGGGAGAGTGGCTACACCTTC. It specifies CASGPTGESGYTF. This chain uses TRBV5-1 with TRBJ1-2, with TRBD1 matching 7 bases. Per germline, CDR1 SGHRS and CDR2 YFSETQ. V shed 7 bases, J shed 7 bases, and the junction held 10 bases outside the gene matches. This CDR3 contains 13 residues.

This chain uses TRBV4-3 with TRBJ2-5, with TRBD1 matching over 9 bases. The CDR3 length is 15 residues. From germline, CDR1 is LGHNA and CDR2 YSLEER. J lost 5 bases, V lost 1 base, and 5 bases had no gene match. CDR3 amino acids: CASSQATGGWETQYF. The CDR3 bases are TGCGCCAGCAGCCAAGCTACAGGGGGCTGGGAGACCCAGTACTTC.